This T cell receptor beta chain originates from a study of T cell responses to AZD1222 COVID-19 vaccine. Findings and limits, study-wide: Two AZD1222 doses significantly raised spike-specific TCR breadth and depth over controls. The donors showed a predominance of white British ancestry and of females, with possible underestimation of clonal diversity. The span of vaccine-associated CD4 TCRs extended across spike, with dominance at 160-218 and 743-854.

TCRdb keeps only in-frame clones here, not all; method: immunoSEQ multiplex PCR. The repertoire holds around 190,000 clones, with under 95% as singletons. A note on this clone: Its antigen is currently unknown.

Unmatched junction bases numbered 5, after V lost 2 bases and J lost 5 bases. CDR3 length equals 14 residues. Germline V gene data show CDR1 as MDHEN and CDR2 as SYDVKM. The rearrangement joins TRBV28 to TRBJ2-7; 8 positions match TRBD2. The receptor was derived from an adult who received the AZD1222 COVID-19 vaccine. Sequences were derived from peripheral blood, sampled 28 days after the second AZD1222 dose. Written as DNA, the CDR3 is TGTGCCAGCAGTTTAAAACCGGGGGGGCACGAGCAGTACTTC. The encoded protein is CASSLKPGGHEQYF.